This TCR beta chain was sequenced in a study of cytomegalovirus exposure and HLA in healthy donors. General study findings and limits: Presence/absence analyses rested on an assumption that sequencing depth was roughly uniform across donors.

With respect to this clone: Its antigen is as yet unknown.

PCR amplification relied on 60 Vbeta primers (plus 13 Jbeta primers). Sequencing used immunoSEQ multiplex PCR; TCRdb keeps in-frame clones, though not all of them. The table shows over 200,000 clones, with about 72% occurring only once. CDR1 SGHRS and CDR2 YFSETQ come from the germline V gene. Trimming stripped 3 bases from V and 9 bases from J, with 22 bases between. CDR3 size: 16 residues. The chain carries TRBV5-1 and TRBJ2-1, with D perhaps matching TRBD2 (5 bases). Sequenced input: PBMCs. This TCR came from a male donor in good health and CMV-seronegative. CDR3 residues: CASSSPRTRLRGEQFF. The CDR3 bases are TGCGCCAGCAGCTCCCCTCGGACGCGTCTCCGGGGTGAGCAGTTCTTC.